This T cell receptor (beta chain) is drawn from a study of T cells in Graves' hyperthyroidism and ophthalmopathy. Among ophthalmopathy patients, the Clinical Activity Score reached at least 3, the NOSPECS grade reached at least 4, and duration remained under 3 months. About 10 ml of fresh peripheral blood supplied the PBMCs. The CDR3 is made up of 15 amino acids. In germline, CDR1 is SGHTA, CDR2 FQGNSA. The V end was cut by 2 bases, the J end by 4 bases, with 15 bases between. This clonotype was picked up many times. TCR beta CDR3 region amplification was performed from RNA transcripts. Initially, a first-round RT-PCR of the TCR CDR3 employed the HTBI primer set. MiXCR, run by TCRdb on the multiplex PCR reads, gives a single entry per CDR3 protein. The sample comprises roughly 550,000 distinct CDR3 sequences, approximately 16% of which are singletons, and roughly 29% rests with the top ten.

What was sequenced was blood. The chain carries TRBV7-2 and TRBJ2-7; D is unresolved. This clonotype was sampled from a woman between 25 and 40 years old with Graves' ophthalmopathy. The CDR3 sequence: CASSLLGALIYEQYF. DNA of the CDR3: TGTGCCAGCAGCTTACTGGGCGCCCTGATATACGAGCAGTACTTC.